The rows below give T cell receptor beta chains drawn from one sample of a study of cytomegalovirus exposure and HLA in healthy donors. The assay was immunoSEQ multiplex PCR, and TCRdb's table has in-frame clones only and misses some. The sample has around 300,000 clones, over 85% seen once; the top ten hold approximately 2.2%. Sequenced input: PBMCs. These receptors were collected from a woman between 18 and 29 years old in good health and CMV-seronegative. Each CDR3 is given with its conserved first and last residue. Fields, in order: clone size, D gene, J gene, V gene, CDR3 protein, CDR3 DNA. The D gene is left open where the match is weak. The listing skips clone size in some rows; elsewhere it reads once, few, many or a size class.

-	-	TRBJ2-7	TRBV7-9	CASSVPGTLAEQYF	TGTGCCAGCAGCGTTCCGGGAACCCTAGCCGAGCAGTACTTC
-	-	TRBJ1-1	TRBV5-4	CASSLSGEAFF	TGTGCCAGCAGCTTGTCAGGAGAAGCTTTCTTT
-	-	TRBJ2-7	TRBV13	CASSHWARGNEQYF	TGTGCCAGCAGCCACTGGGCTAGGGGGAACGAGCAGTACTTC
-	-	TRBJ2-1	TRBV6-1	CASSEGGGWGNEQFF	TGTGCCAGCAGTGAAGGGGGGGGCTGGGGAAATGAGCAGTTCTTC
-	-	TRBJ1-2	TRBV5-1	CASTQDVNYGYTF	TGCGCCAGCACCCAGGATGTTAACTATGGCTACACCTTC
-	TRBD1	TRBJ1-2	TRBV18	CASSPEQGNYGYTF	TGTGCCAGCTCGCCGGAACAGGGGAACTATGGCTACACCTTC
once	-	TRBJ1-1	TRBV19	CASSIRHRNTEAFF	TGTGCCAGTAGTATAAGGCACAGGAACACTGAAGCTTTCTTT
-	-	TRBJ1-1	TRBV7-6	CASSLQENTEAFF	TGTGCCAGCAGCTTGCAGGAGAACACTGAAGCTTTCTTT
-	TRBD2	TRBJ2-1	TRBV4-2	CASSQVSSGGAPNEQFF	TGTGCCAGCAGCCAAGTATCTAGCGGGGGGGCCCCTAATGAGCAGTTCTTC
-	TRBD1	TRBJ1-1	TRBV6-1	CASSEQPGGFLTEAFF	TGTGCCAGCAGTGAACAGCCAGGGGGGTTCCTCACTGAAGCTTTCTTT
-	TRBD2	TRBJ2-1	TRBV7-2	CASSLTSGGYNEQFF	TGTGCCAGCAGCCTAACTAGCGGGGGGTACAATGAGCAGTTCTTC
few	-	TRBJ1-4	TRBV6-5	CASSYATTNEKLFF	TGTGCCAGCAGTTACGCTACAACTAATGAAAAACTGTTTTTT
-	TRBD1	TRBJ2-2	TRBV10-1	CASSESQGANTGELFF	TGCGCCAGCAGTGAGTCACAGGGGGCGAACACCGGGGAGCTGTTTTTT
-	-	TRBJ1-1	TRBV5-4	CASSLWGPTGASMWNTEAFF	TGTGCCAGCAGCTTATGGGGTCCTACAGGTGCCTCTATGTGGAACACTGAAGCTTTCTTT
-	-	TRBJ1-6	TRBV13	CASSSRTDNSPLHF	TGTGCCAGCAGCAGTCGGACAGATAATTCACCCCTCCACTTT
-	-	TRBJ1-1	TRBV11-2	CASSLESNTEAFF	TGTGCCAGCAGCTTAGAGAGTAACACTGAAGCTTTCTTT
-	-	TRBJ2-1	TRBV5-3	CARSHPDRWRGPFEQFF	TGTGCCAGAAGTCACCCGGATCGTTGGCGGGGGCCTTTTGAGCAGTTCTTC
once	-	TRBJ1-6	TRBV6-4	CASWGGGELRPLHF	TGTGCCAGCTGGGGTGGGGGGGAATTACGACCCCTCCACTTT
-	-	TRBJ1-2	TRBV11-2	CASSYRQKDNYGYTF	TGTGCCAGCAGCTACCGACAGAAAGACAACTATGGCTACACCTTC
-	TRBD1	TRBJ1-3	TRBV28	CASSSGWDSGNTIYF	TGTGCCAGCAGCTCAGGATGGGACAGTGGAAACACCATATATTTT
-	TRBD2	TRBJ2-1	TRBV15	CATSRGLGRDNEQFF	TGTGCCACCAGCAGAGGCCTTGGGAGGGATAATGAGCAGTTCTTC
-	-	TRBJ1-1	TRBV9	CASSVGSQGNTEAFF	TGTGCCAGCAGCGTAGGGTCCCAGGGTAACACTGAAGCTTTCTTT
-	TRBD1	TRBJ1-4	TRBV2	CASRDRGFPYEKLFF	TGTGCCAGCCGGGACAGGGGGTTTCCATATGAAAAACTGTTTTTT
few	TRBD2	TRBJ2-3	TRBV27	CASSFTTSGGAGVGDTQYF	TGTGCCAGCAGTTTCACGACTAGCGGGGGGGCCGGGGTTGGAGATACGCAGTATTTT
-	TRBD1	TRBJ2-5	TRBV2	CASPGQGETQYF	TGTGCCAGCCCGGGACAGGGAGAGACCCAGTACTTC
-	-	TRBJ1-4	TRBV5-1	CASSLAGDGEKLFF	TGCGCCAGCAGCTTGGCAGGGGATGGTGAAAAACTGTTTTTT
once	-	TRBJ2-5	TRBV6-5	CASTLTGHTQETQYF	TGTGCCAGCACCCTAACAGGGCACACCCAAGAGACCCAGTACTTC
-	TRBD1	TRBJ1-2	TRBV6-1	CASSGQGTRYGYTF	TGTGCCAGCAGTGGACAGGGCACCCGCTATGGCTACACCTTC
few	-	TRBJ2-7	TRBV6-5	CASRRTASSYEQYF	TGTGCCAGCAGGCGGACAGCGAGCTCCTACGAGCAGTACTTC
-	-	TRBJ2-1	TRBV7-7	CASSLGSSYNEQFF	TGTGCTAGCAGCTTAGGATCCAGTTACAATGAGCAGTTCTTC
-	-	TRBJ2-5	TRBV9	CASSAHDSREETQYF	TGTGCCAGCAGCGCACACGACAGTCGAGAAGAGACCCAGTACTTC
-	-	TRBJ1-4	TRBV5-1	CASSFSQGNEKLFF	TGCGCCAGCAGCTTTTCCCAGGGGAATGAAAAACTGTTTTTT
-	TRBD2	TRBJ2-2	TRBV15	CATSSGQRGTGELFF	TGTGCCACCAGCAGTGGGCAGCGGGGCACCGGGGAGCTGTTTTTT
-	TRBD1	TRBJ2-1	TRBV12-5	CASAPGGSYNEQFF	TGTGCTAGTGCCCCAGGGGGATCCTACAATGAGCAGTTCTTC
-	TRBD1	TRBJ2-1	TRBV19	CASSMRTGFNEQFF	TGTGCCAGTAGTATGAGGACAGGGTTTAATGAGCAGTTCTTC
once	TRBD1	TRBJ1-2	TRBV27	CASSLTGQGAIYGYTF	TGTGCCAGCAGTTTGACGGGACAGGGGGCCATCTATGGCTACACCTTC
-	TRBD2	TRBJ2-7	TRBV27	CASSLVAGGPTGEEQYF	TGTGCCAGCAGTTTAGTAGCGGGGGGGCCGACGGGGGAGGAGCAGTACTTC
-	-	TRBJ2-5	TRBV14	CASTTRKSETQYF	TGTGCCAGCACGACCAGGAAGAGTGAGACCCAGTACTTC
-	-	TRBJ2-7	TRBV10-3	CAISVVASSYEQYF	TGTGCCATCAGTGTGGTCGCCAGCTCCTACGAGCAGTACTTC
once	-	TRBJ2-2	TRBV27	CASSFSQFYTGELFF	TGTGCCAGCAGTTTCAGTCAGTTTTACACCGGGGAGCTGTTTTTT
-	TRBD2	TRBJ2-3	TRBV30	CAWCRSGGPTDTQYF	TGTGCCTGGTGTCGTAGCGGGGGGCCCACAGATACGCAGTATTTT
-	TRBD1	TRBJ2-7	TRBV9	CASSEGGTGGYEQYF	TGTGCCAGCAGCGAGGGCGGGACAGGTGGCTACGAGCAGTACTTC
-	TRBD1	TRBJ1-4	TRBV5-1	CASSYRGRDEKLFF	TGCGCCAGCAGCTACAGGGGGCGCGATGAAAAACTGTTTTTT
few	-	TRBJ1-2	TRBV6-6	CASSYGGAGGYTF	TGTGCCAGCAGTTACGGGGGCGCGGGTGGCTACACCTTC
-	-	TRBJ1-5	TRBV18	CASSQRDTNSNQPQHF	TGTGCCAGCTCACAAAGGGACACAAATAGCAATCAGCCCCAGCATTTT
-	-	TRBJ1-1	TRBV6-1	CASSLQGNTEAFF	TGTGCCAGCAGTCTTCAGGGGAACACTGAAGCTTTCTTT